The clone carrying this T cell receptor (beta chain) appeared once. The antigen remains undetermined. The sample belongs to a study of cytomegalovirus exposure and HLA in healthy donors. Whole-study findings and limits: Researchers reported in a later analysis that a missense DCLRE1C variant was tied to TCR beta V- and J-gene trimming. Across donors, sequencing depth was assumed by presence/absence analyses to be roughly uniform. In an earlier analysis, productive rearrangement rates for most beta V segments clustered near 87% or 30%.

This CDR3 region has 14 residues. J gave up 6 bases and V 5 bases, and 5 bases lay outside the gene matches. CDR1 SGHTA and CDR2 FQGNSA come from the germline V gene. The PCR contained 60 Vbeta and 13 Jbeta primers. The data were produced by immunoSEQ multiplex PCR, yet TCRdb's version contains in-frame clones alone and is incomplete. This table holds fewer than 250,000 clones, about 80% found once. The sample was PBMCs. The sequence came from a man aged 35 to 55 in good health and CMV-seropositive. The rearrangement joins TRBV7-2 to TRBJ2-7; 12 nucleotides line up with TRBD1. CDR3 nucleotides: TGTGCCAGCAGCCGGGACAGGGGGCGGCTCGAGCAGTACTTC. This gives the protein CASSRDRGRLEQYF.